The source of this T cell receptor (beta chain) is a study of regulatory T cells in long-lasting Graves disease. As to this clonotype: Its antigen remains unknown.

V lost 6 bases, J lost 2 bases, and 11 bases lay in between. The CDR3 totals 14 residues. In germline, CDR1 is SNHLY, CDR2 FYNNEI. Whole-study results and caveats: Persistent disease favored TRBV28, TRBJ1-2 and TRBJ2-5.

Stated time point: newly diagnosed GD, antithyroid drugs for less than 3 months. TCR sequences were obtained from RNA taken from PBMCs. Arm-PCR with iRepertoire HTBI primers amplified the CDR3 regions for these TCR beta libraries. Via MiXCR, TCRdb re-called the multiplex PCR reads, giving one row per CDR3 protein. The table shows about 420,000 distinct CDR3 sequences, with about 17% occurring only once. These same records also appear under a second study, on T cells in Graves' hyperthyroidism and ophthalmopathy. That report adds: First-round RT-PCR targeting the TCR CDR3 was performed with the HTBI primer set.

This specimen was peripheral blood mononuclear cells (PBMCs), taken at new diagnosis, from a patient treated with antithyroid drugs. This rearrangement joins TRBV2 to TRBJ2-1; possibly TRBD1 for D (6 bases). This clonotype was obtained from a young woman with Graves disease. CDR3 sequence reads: CASSDRITYNEQFF. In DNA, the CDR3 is TGTGCCAGCAGCGACAGGATTACCTACAATGAGCAGTTCTTC.